The 14 T cell receptor beta chains below come from one sample, sequenced in a study of T cells in localized non-small cell lung cancer. The assay was immunoSEQ multiplex PCR, and TCRdb's table has in-frame clones only and misses some. Among more than 45,000 clones listed, 80% to 90% were seen once. The sequenced sample was peripheral blood, obtained before any cancer treatment. The origin of the receptors is an older male donor with stage III squamous cell lung carcinoma.

The V call is TRBV7-9, the J call TRBJ2-3; 10 positions match TRBD2. The germline CDR1 and CDR2 sequences are SEHNR and FQNEAQ (reference sequence). This CDR3 contains 15 residues. The ends lost 1 base at V and 6 bases at J; junction bases unmatched: 4. CDR3 nucleotide sequence: TGTGCCAGCAGCTTAGTAGCGGGAGGTGGGGATACGCAGTATTTT. Protein product: CASSLVAGGGDTQYF.

The V gene is TRBV19, the J gene TRBJ1-1; 7 positions match TRBD1. The germline CDR1 and CDR2 sequences are LNHDA and SQIVND (reference sequence). The CDR3 has 15 residues. The V segment lost 8 bases and the J segment 1 base; nucleotides outside the gene matches: 10. CDR3 sequence reads: CASETPGQWNTEAFF. The CDR3 DNA reads TGTGCCAGTGAAACACCGGGACAGTGGAACACTGAAGCTTTCTTT.

The V and J genes are TRBV30 and TRBJ2-2, with D possibly being TRBD2 (6 bases). CDR1 and CDR2 from the germline V gene are GTSNPN and SVGIG (reference sequence). This CDR3 region has 15 residues. The V end lost 1 base, the J end lost 1 base, and 10 bases lay between the germline ends. The CDR3 bases are TGTGCCTGGAGTGGGGGACTCCTGAACACCGGGGAGCTGTTTTTT. It codes for CAWSGGLLNTGELFF. The entire variable domain, with the rest obtained from reference TRBV30 and TRBJ2-2, is as follows: SQTIHQWPATLVQPVGSPLSLECTVEGTSNPNLYWYRQAAGRGLQLLFYSVGIGQISSEVPQNLSASRPQDRQFILSSKKLLLSDSGFYLCAWSGGLLNTGELFFGEGSRLTVL.

In this sample, this clone turned up once. The chain has TRBV19 and TRBJ1-4; a weak D match, TRBD1 (5 bases). CDR1 LNHDA and CDR2 SQIVND come from the germline V gene (reference sequence). V was trimmed by 3 bases and J by 8 bases, leaving 13 bases between them. The CDR3 runs 14 residues. This CDR3 is CASSMQSWGEKLFF. CDR3 bases: TGTGCCAGTAGTATGCAGTCCTGGGGCGAAAAACTGTTTTTT. The full variable domain, its missing parts supplied by reference TRBV19 and TRBJ1-4, is DGGITQSPKYLFRKEGQNVTLSCEQNLNHDAMYWYRQDPGQGLRLIYYSQIVNDFQKGDIAEGYSVSREKKESFPLTVTSAQKNPTAFYLCASSMQSWGEKLFFGSGTQLSVL.

This clone was detected once. The chain links TRBV5-1 to TRBJ1-1, with a weak D call TRBD1 (5 bases). V lost 4 bases and J lost 7, with 14 bases in between. CDR3 length equals 13 residues. The V gene's germline CDR1 is SGHRS and CDR2 YFSETQ. The CDR3 sequence: CASSRDRGYEAFF. In nucleotides, the CDR3 is TGCGCCAGCAGCCGAGACAGAGGATATGAAGCTTTCTTT.

The chain joins TRBV7-3 to TRBJ2-2; D may correspond to TRBD1 or TRBD2 (6 bases each). Per the germline V gene, CDR1 is SGHTA and CDR2 is FQGTGA. The germline V and J ends were trimmed by 2 bases and 2 bases, with 9 bases remaining between them. The CDR3 length is 15 residues. CDR3 DNA: TGTGCCAGCAGCTTAGTGGGGGGCAACACCGGGGAGCTGTTTTTT. Encoded protein: CASSLVGGNTGELFF. The whole variable domain, remainder taken from reference TRBV7-3 and TRBJ2-2, is GAGVSQTPSNKVTEKGKYVELRCDPISGHTALYWYRQSLGQGPEFLIYFQGTGAADDSGLPNDRFFAVRPEGSVSTLKIQRTERGDSAVYLCASSLVGGNTGELFFGEGSRLTVL.

The rearrangement links TRBV5-1 to TRBJ1-1; 9 positions agree with TRBD1. Germline V gene data show CDR1 as SGHRS and CDR2 as YFSETQ. CDR3 length equals 16 residues. J lost 3 bases, V lost 5 bases, and 11 bases had no gene match. The CDR3 DNA reads TGCGCCAGCAGACCCGGGGACAGGGTGTTGGACACTGAAGCTTTCTTT. Translating it yields CASRPGDRVLDTEAFF.

J is TRBJ2-1 and V is TRBV5-1; 13 bases line up with TRBD2. Germline CDR1 and CDR2: SGHRS and YFSETQ. The CDR3 spans 16 residues. Trimming took 8 bases from V and 0 from J; bases not matched to a gene: 5. CDR3 in DNA: TGCGCCAGTAGCACTAGCGGGGGGGCCTCCTACAATGAGCAGTTCTTC. Amino acid sequence: CASSTSGGASYNEQFF.

This chain uses TRBV27 with TRBJ2-2; 9 bases are a match to TRBD1. V shed 10 bases and J 7 bases; nucleotides not matched to a gene: 10. The CDR3 contains 14 residues. CDR1 is MNHEY, CDR2 SMNVEV, per germline (reference sequence). The CDR3 DNA reads TGTGCCACGGGGGGACAGGGCCCGTTCGGGGAGCTGTTTTTT. Translating it yields CATGGQGPFGELFF.

This chain joins TRBV29-1 and TRBJ2-2; possible D gene TRBD2, 9 bases. The CDR3 has 17 residues. In germline, CDR1 is SQVTM, CDR2 ANQGSEA. V was pared by 0 bases and J by 6 bases, with 20 bases between. The chain's CDR3 is CSVEEPSGTGFSGELFF. The CDR3 DNA is TGCAGCGTTGAAGAGCCTAGCGGGACAGGTTTTTCCGGGGAGCTGTTTTTT.

V gene TRBV9 combines with J gene TRBJ2-1, with TRBD2 matching over 7 bases. V lost 0 bases, J lost 4 bases, and 10 bases stayed unmatched. Germline-derived CDR1 and CDR2 are SGDLS and YYNGEE. This CDR3 spans 17 amino acids. The CDR3 coding sequence is TGTGCCAGCAGCGTAGGCCCGGGAGGCCGCCTTTACAATGAGCAGTTCTTC. Translation: CASSVGPGGRLYNEQFF.

This chain connects TRBV5-6 to TRBJ2-7; weak D call: TRBD2 (5 bases). This CDR3 has 12 amino acids. Germline V gives CDR1 SGHDT, CDR2 YYEEEE. V was shortened by 8 bases and J by 2 bases, with 11 bases between the two germline ends. CDR3 bases: TGTGCCAGTGGACTGGGAACCTACGAGCAGTACTTC. Its translation is CASGLGTYEQYF. Full variable domain (outside the CDR3, taken from reference TRBV5-6 and TRBJ2-7): DAGVTQSPTHLIKTRGQQVTLRCSPKSGHDTVSWYQQALGQGPQFIFQYYEEEERQRGNFPDRFSGHQFPNYSSELNVNALLLGDSALYLCASGLGTYEQYFGPGTRLTVT.

The chain links TRBV5-6 to TRBJ1-4; D gene uncertain. Germline V gene data show CDR1 as SGHDT and CDR2 as YYEEEE. This CDR3 contains 16 residues. Trimming cost V 1 base and J 1 base, with 11 bases left between them. The CDR3 DNA is TGTGCCAGCAGCTTGAGTCCTGGGATAACTAATGAAAAACTGTTTTTT. It translates to CASSLSPGITNEKLFF.

The chain employs TRBV13 and TRBJ2-1; 7 bases match TRBD2. This CDR3 contains 16 residues. Germline V CDR1 and CDR2: PRHDT, FYEKMQ (reference sequence). The V and J ends lost 5 bases and 10 bases, in that order; junction bases with no gene match: 17. The CDR3, as DNA: TGTGCCAGCAGCCTAGAGGGCGGGAGCACTCTGCGGGAGCAGTTCTTC. Translated, it gives CASSLEGGSTLREQFF. Full variable domain (remainder filled in from reference TRBV13 and TRBJ2-1): AAGVIQSPRHLIKEKRETATLKCYPIPRHDTVYWYQQGPGQDPQFLISFYEKMQSDKGSIPDRFSAQQFSDYHSELNMSSLELGDSALYFCASSLEGGSTLREQFFGPGTRLTVL.